The 16 T cell receptor gamma chains below all came from one sample that was sequenced in a study of γδ T cells in repeated Plasmodium falciparum infection. TCRdb re-called clones from the multiplex PCR reads via CATT. The repertoire holds about 30,000 gamma-chain clones, more than 1.4% seen once, with roughly a fifth in the top ten. Bulk repertoires came from Vgamma9/Vdelta2+ or Vdelta2-negative gammadelta T cells flow-sorted from PBMC. Sequencing was carried out using gamma-delta T cells from blood. These receptors were taken from a pool of human donors (malaria-infected and uninfected, not separated).

This clone was observed at least ten times. A clone one base away is much larger, so this may be a read error. This rearrangement joins TRGV4 to TRGJP2. CDR1 EGSTGY and CDR2 YDSYTSSV come from the germline V gene. The trim removed 3 bases at V and 2 bases at J, leaving 3 bases unmatched. The CDR3 sequence is 14 residues long. CDR3 sequence reads: CATWDQSSDWIKTF. Here the CDR3 DNA reads TGTGCCACCTGGGATCAGAGTAGTGATTGGATCAAGACGTTT.

This clone has ten or more counts. Other DNA variants within this sample encode the same CDR3. V gene TRGV4 combines with J gene TRGJ1 or TRGJ2. This CDR3 has 12 residues. The germline CDR1 and CDR2 sequences are EGSTGY and YDSYTSSV. Losses at the gene ends were 5 bases for V and 0 bases for J; bases not matched to a gene: 1. The CDR3 loop reads CATWVNYYKKLF. The CDR3 nucleotides read TGTGCCACCTGGGTGAATTATTATAAGAAACTCTTT.

This clone was counted ten times or more. The rearrangement joins TRGV4 to TRGJ1 or TRGJ2. Since TCRdb gives no J gene, matching the DNA to germline was used here to assign it. Germline lookup yields CDR1 EGSTGY and CDR2 YDSYTSSV. With V trimmed by 2 bases and J by 5 bases, 9 bases remained unmatched. There are 14 residues in the CDR3. The CDR3 loop is CATWDVGLDYKKLF. The CDR3 bases are TGTGCCACCTGGGATGTCGGTTTAGATTATAAGAAACTCTTT.

This clone is judged medium-sized. The chain combines TRGV9 with TRGJP. CDR1 GITISATS and CDR2 ISYDGTV come from the germline V gene (reference sequence). There are 14 residues in the CDR3. The junction had 3 bases not matched to a gene; V was cut back by 5 bases and J by 8 bases. DNA for the CDR3: TGTGCCTTGTGGGGGCAGTTGGGCAAAAAAATCAAGGTATTT. Translation gives CALWGQLGKKIKVF.

This clone was seen at least ten times. The rearrangement joins TRGV4 to TRGJ1 or TRGJ2. TCRdb leaves out the J gene; it was filled in here by matching the DNA to germline. The CDR3 is 13 residues long. From germline, CDR1 is EGSTGY and CDR2 YDSYTSSV. Germline trimming cut 3 bases from V and 6 bases from J; bases unmatched to any gene: 8. CDR3 residues: CATWDLAGYKKLF. In DNA form, the CDR3 reads TGTGCCACCTGGGATTTAGCGGGTTATAAGAAACTCTTT.

This clone was detected ten times or more. The likely explanation is a read error, given a far larger clone one base away. Other DNA variants within this sample encode the same CDR3. The chain recombines TRGV9 with TRGJP. The J gene comes from matching the DNA to germline here; TCRdb lacks it. CDR1 and CDR2 (germline): GITISATS, ISYDGTV (reference sequence). This CDR3 has 16 amino acids. The CDR3 region is CALWDSGELGKKIKVF. In DNA, the CDR3 is TGTGCCTTATGGGATTCGGGAGAGTTGGGCAAAAAAATCAAGGTATTT.

This clone was detected many times. The amino acid sequence in TCRdb belongs to a much larger clone and departs from this DNA's translation at residue 9, likely a sequencing read error; the sequence shown is translated from the DNA. The genes are TRGV9 and TRGJ1 or TRGJ2. As TCRdb names no J gene, one was assigned here on the basis of a DNA match to germline. Germline loops: CDR1 GITISATS, CDR2 ISYDGTV (reference sequence). This CDR3 has 13 amino acids. The CDR3 loop is CALWEFHYHKKLF. In DNA form, the CDR3 reads TGTGCCTTGTGGGAGTTCCATTATCATAAGAAACTCTTT.

There are a few counts of this clone. TCRdb's protein, taken from a much larger clone, differs from this DNA's translation at residue 4, likely owing to a read error; the protein displayed comes from the DNA. This specimen includes other DNA sequences encoding the same CDR3. The chain combines TRGV8 with TRGJ1 or TRGJ2. As TCRdb names no J gene, one was assigned here on the basis of a DNA match to germline. CDR1 VENAVY and CDR2 YDSYNSRV come from the germline V gene. This CDR3 is built from 13 residues. CDR3 coding DNA: TGTGCCACCAGGGATACCCCTAGTTATAAGAAACTCTTT. Protein sequence: CATRDTPSYKKLF.

This clone was seen only a few times. The TCRdb record carries a much larger clone's protein, which differs from this DNA's translation at residue 3; a read error is the likely cause, and the protein listed here is the DNA translation. The rearrangement links TRGV9 to TRGJP. Matching the DNA to germline supplied the J gene, which TCRdb does not give. V trimming: 12 bases; J trimming: 7 bases; junction bases outside the gene matches: 6. The CDR3 covers 13 residues. Germline CDR1 reads GITISATS; CDR2 reads ISYDGTV (reference sequence). As DNA, the CDR3 is TGTGCCATGTTCGAGTTGGGCAAAAAAATCAAGGTATTT. It translates to CAMFELGKKIKVF.

This clone was found many times. The CDR3 sequence: CALWGRAKSYYKKLF. For the CDR3, the DNA is TGTGCCTTGTGGGGCCGGGCGAAGTCTTATTATAAGAAACTCTTT. The J gene is TRGJ1 or TRGJ2, the V gene TRGV9. The J gene was missing in TCRdb and was found by matching the end of the DNA to germline. This CDR3 is 15 amino acids long. CDR1 is GITISATS and CDR2 is ISYDGTV in the germline V gene (reference sequence). The V and J ends lost 5 bases and 3 bases, in that order; junction bases with no gene match: 13.

On this clone: With only one base between it and a far larger clone, this is likely a read error. Other DNA sequences in the same sample also yield this CDR3. The chain carries TRGV9 and TRGJ1 or TRGJ2. TCRdb supplies no J gene; here it was assigned by aligning the nucleotide sequence to germline. Trimming took 1 base from V and 10 from J; bases not matched to a gene: 7. This CDR3 contains 12 residues. Germline V CDR1 and CDR2: GITISATS, ISYDGTV (reference sequence). Here the CDR3 DNA reads TGTGCCTTGTGGGAGGTAAGTGGGAAGAAACTCTTT. Its translation: CALWEVSGKKLF.

In the case of this clone: TCRdb pairs this DNA with a much larger clone's protein that differs at residue 11, likely a read error; the protein shown was translated from the DNA. The V gene reported is TRGV2; the J gene is uncalled. Germline loops: CDR1 EGSNGY, CDR2 YDSYNSKV. This CDR3 comprises 13 residues. The chain's CDR3 is CATWDQTGWFMIF. The CDR3 nucleotides read TGTGCCACCTGGGACCAGACTGGTTGGTTCATGATATTT.

Details on this clone: This DNA's translation differs at residue 5 from TCRdb's protein, which comes from a much larger clone; a read error is likely, and the protein shown is translated from the DNA. The chain uses TRGV9 and TRGJP. The J gene comes from matching the DNA to germline here; TCRdb lacks it. The V gene end was trimmed by 5 bases and the J gene end by 7 bases; junction bases not matched to a gene: 11. Germline V gene lookup returns CDR1 GITISATS and CDR2 ISYDGTV (reference sequence). CDR3 size: 17 residues. The CDR3 reads CALWGDSSELGKKIKVF. The CDR3 bases are TGTGCCTTGTGGGGGGATTCCAGCGAGTTGGGCAAAAAAATCAAGGTATTT.

This clone showed up just a few times. The likely explanation is a read error, given a far larger clone one base away. This specimen includes other DNA sequences encoding the same CDR3. V gene TRGV5 combines with J gene TRGJ1 or TRGJ2. The J gene, not given by TCRdb, was assigned here from a germline match of the nucleotide sequence. Germline loops: CDR1 VINAFY, CDR2 YDVSNSKD. The CDR3 has 12 residues. CDR3 sequence: CATWDSHPKKLF. The CDR3 bases are TGCGCCACCTGGGACAGCCACCCTAAGAAACTCTTT.

Only a few counts were recorded for this clone. A single base is all that separates this from a far larger clone, so a read error is likely. The chain combines TRGV3 with TRGJ1 or TRGJ2. No J gene was available from TCRdb, and it was assigned here by a germline match of the DNA. This CDR3 is built from 9 residues. Germline V CDR1 and CDR2: VTNTFY, YDVSTARD (reference sequence). The CDR3 protein is CATWRGKLF. The CDR3 bases are TGTGCAACCTGGCGTGGGAAACTCTTT.

This clone was seen a handful of times. TCRdb assigns this DNA the protein of a much larger clone, which departs from its translation at residue 3; this likely reflects a read error, and the protein shown comes from translating the DNA. The chain uses TRGV8 and TRGJ1 or TRGJ2. TCRdb records no J gene; here it was assigned by comparing the DNA to germline. The germline V gene encodes CDR1 VENAVY and CDR2 YDSYNSRV. This CDR3 has 13 residues. The CDR3 protein is CAPWEQDYYKKLF. The CDR3 nucleotides read TGTGCCCCCTGGGAGCAGGATTATTATAAGAAACTCTTT.